Listed below are T cell receptor beta chains from one sample, sequenced in a study of blood T cell repertoires in COVID-19. Sequencing was performed with immunoSEQ multiplex PCR; in TCRdb, only in-frame clones are kept and a portion is missing. Among about 170,000 clones listed, approximately 87% were seen once. Sequenced: peripheral blood. These receptors all come from a man between 18 and 35 years old with active or convalescent COVID-19. CDR3s include the opening cysteine and the closing phenylalanine or tryptophan. The D gene is left open where the match is weak. Rows may omit the clone size; those that give it use once, few, many or a size class.

abundance: -
j_gene: TRBJ2-7
d_gene: -
v_gene: TRBV6-5
CDR3aa: CASTDLYYEQYF
CDR3nt: TGTGCCAGCACGGACTTATACTACGAGCAGTACTTC

abundance: -
j_gene: TRBJ1-3
d_gene: -
v_gene: TRBV18
CDR3aa: CASSPLDAGSGNTIYF
CDR3nt: TGTGCCAGCTCACCCCTGGACGCGGGCTCTGGAAACACCATATATTTT

abundance: -
j_gene: TRBJ2-4
d_gene: -
v_gene: TRBV7-9
CDR3aa: CASSLDRTAQYF
CDR3nt: TGTGCCAGCAGCTTAGACAGGACGGCTCAGTACTTC

abundance: -
j_gene: TRBJ2-1
d_gene: -
v_gene: TRBV13
CDR3aa: CASLPFDRDYNEQFF
CDR3nt: TGTGCCAGCCTACCTTTTGACAGAGACTACAATGAGCAGTTCTTC

abundance: few
j_gene: TRBJ2-1
d_gene: TRBD2
v_gene: TRBV18
CDR3aa: CASSPRTSGVNEQFF
CDR3nt: TGTGCCAGCTCACCCCGGACTAGCGGGGTCAATGAGCAGTTCTTC

abundance: -
j_gene: TRBJ2-7
d_gene: -
v_gene: TRBV6-2/TRBV6-3
CDR3aa: CASSYPPFVLSEQGEQYF
CDR3nt: TGTGCCAGCAGTTACCCCCCCTTCGTCCTCTCGGAGCAAGGCGAGCAGTACTTC

abundance: -
j_gene: TRBJ2-7
d_gene: TRBD2
v_gene: TRBV13
CDR3aa: CASSLGVTSGAHEQYF
CDR3nt: TGTGCCAGCAGCTTAGGGGTTACTAGCGGGGCCCACGAGCAGTACTTC

abundance: once
j_gene: TRBJ1-2
d_gene: TRBD1
v_gene: TRBV10-3
CDR3aa: CAISGDRENGYTF
CDR3nt: TGTGCCATCAGCGGGGACAGGGAGAATGGCTACACCTTC

abundance: -
j_gene: TRBJ1-3
d_gene: -
v_gene: TRBV5-5
CDR3aa: CASSLGYSGNTIYF
CDR3nt: TGTGCCAGCAGCTTGGGCTACTCTGGAAACACCATATATTTT

abundance: -
j_gene: TRBJ1-2
d_gene: -
v_gene: TRBV9
CDR3aa: CASSVGQARAAGTF
CDR3nt: TGTGCCAGCAGCGTAGGGCAGGCAAGAGCGGCGGGCACCTTC